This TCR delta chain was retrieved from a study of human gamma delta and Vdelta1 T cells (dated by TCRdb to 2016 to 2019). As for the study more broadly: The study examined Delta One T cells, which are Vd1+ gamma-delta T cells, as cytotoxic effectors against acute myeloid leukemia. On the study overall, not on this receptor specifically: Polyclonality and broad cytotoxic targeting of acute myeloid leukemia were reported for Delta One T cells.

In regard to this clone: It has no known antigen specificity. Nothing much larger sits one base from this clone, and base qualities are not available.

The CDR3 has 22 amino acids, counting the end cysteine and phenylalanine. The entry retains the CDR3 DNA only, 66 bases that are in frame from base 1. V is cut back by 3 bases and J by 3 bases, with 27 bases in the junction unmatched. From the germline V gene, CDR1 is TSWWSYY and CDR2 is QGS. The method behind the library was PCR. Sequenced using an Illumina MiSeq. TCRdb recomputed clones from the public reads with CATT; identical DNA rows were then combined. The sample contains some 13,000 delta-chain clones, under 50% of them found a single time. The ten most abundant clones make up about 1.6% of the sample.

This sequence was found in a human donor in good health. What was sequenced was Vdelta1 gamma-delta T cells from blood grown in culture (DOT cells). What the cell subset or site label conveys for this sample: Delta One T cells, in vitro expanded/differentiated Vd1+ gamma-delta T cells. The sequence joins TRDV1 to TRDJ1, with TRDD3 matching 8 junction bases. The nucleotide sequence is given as TGTGCTCTTGGGGACCGACTCAAGCCCCATTACAATGGGGGGATAATCCCCGATAAACTCATCTTT. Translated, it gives CALGDRLKPHYNGGIIPDKLIF.